The source of this TCR beta chain is a study of T cells after yellow fever vaccination. For TCR, cDNA came from 5'RACE template switching, which added a universal primer site and UMIs. TCRdb fed the 5' RACE reads into MiXCR, producing one record per CDR3 protein. The data contain 200,000 to 300,000 distinct CDR3 sequences, over 10% of them singletons. This CDR3 comprises 15 residues. Germline V gives CDR1 KGHSH, CDR2 LQKENI. The ends were cut back, 1 base at V and 6 bases at J, with 13 bases in the middle. Broader study findings: Abundant contaminating clonotypes from the bulk population could appear in FACS-sorted repertoires. The booster response re-showed most primary clones: 95% to 96% CD4, around 87% CD8.

Regarding this clonotype: Its antigen remains unidentified.

The input for sequencing was CD4+ T cells sorted from PBMCs, taken 45 days after the yellow fever booster vaccination. This receptor was obtained from a man younger than 45 who received the YFV17D yellow fever vaccine. This rearrangement joins TRBV18 to TRBJ2-4, with D perhaps matching TRBD1 (6 bases). CDR3 amino acids: CASSPLTGTANIQYF. The CDR3 DNA reads TGTGCCAGCTCACCACTGACAGGAACCGCAAACATTCAGTACTTC.